This T cell receptor beta chain was retrieved from a study of shared clonotypes between healthy human individuals. J gave up 0 bases and V 1 base, and 5 bases lay outside the gene matches. Germline V CDR1 and CDR2: SNHLY, FYNNEI. This CDR3 has 16 amino acids. It was across several immunoSEQ plates that each subset's genomic DNA was evenly split. Produced via immunoSEQ multiplex PCR; TCRdb's table is partial and in-frame only. The data contain 470,000 or so clones, about 84% of them singletons. Participating donors were healthy, HIV-negative adults free of recent acute infections or vaccinations. This receptor was obtained from a woman between 40 and 50 years old in good health. Some clones in this sample may be carry-over from other donors' samples. What was sequenced was PBMCs. The V call is TRBV2, the J call TRBJ1-2; 7 nucleotides match TRBD1. Written as DNA, the CDR3 is TGTGCCAGCAGTGAAGACACAGGGGCCTCTAACTATGGCTACACCTTC. Translation gives CASSEDTGASNYGYTF.